The 16 T cell receptor beta chains below come from one sample, sequenced in a study of response to subunit inactivated influenza vaccine. From the RT-PCR reads, TCRdb called clonotypes with MiXCR, one entry per CDR3 protein. This sample yields 550,000 to 800,000 distinct CDR3 sequences, of which 15% to 17% are seen a single time; roughly 10% belongs to the top ten. Sample: PBMCs from blood, taken 11 to 12 days after vaccination. The receptors derive from a man aged 50 or older who received an inactivated influenza vaccine.

The table lists this clonotype with a few counts. CDR3 residues: CASSVGTGDEQYF. The CDR3 DNA reads TGTGCCAGCAGCGTAGGAACAGGGGACGAGCAGTACTTC. The rearrangement joins TRBV9 to TRBJ2-7; 7 bases fit TRBD1. CDR3 length equals 13 residues. Germline trimming cut 0 bases from V and 5 bases from J; bases unmatched to any gene: 2. Germline CDR1 SGDLS, CDR2 YYNGEE.

This chain connects TRBV6-5 to TRBJ2-1, with TRBD2 matching over 13 bases. This CDR3 is built from 16 residues. The V segment lost 4 bases and the J segment 8 bases; nucleotides outside the gene matches: 8. Germline loops: CDR1 MNHEY, CDR2 SVGAGI. The CDR3 DNA reads TGTGCCAGCAGTTCAGGAACTAGCGGGAGGGCCGATGAGCAGTTCTTC. Its protein is CASSSGTSGRADEQFF.

V and J are TRBV12-3 or TRBV12-4 and TRBJ1-2; the D is unclear. The CDR3 loop spans 12 amino acids. Between the trimmed V and J ends, which lost 4 bases and 4 bases, there was a span of 7 bases. The CDR3 DNA reads as TGTGCCAGCAGTTCCCACAGCTATGGCTACACCTTC. This codes for CASSSHSYGYTF.

This clonotype was recorded a few times. The chain recombines TRBV20-1 with TRBJ2-3, with 11 bases that match TRBD2. Germline CDR1 and CDR2: DFQATT and SNEGSKA (reference sequence). CDR3 length equals 16 residues. The V and J ends lost 2 bases and 3 bases, in that order; junction bases with no gene match: 7. This chain's CDR3 is CSARHLAGGFTDTQYF. In nucleotides, the CDR3 is TGCAGTGCTAGACACCTAGCGGGAGGTTTTACAGATACGCAGTATTTT.

The V call is TRBV3-1, the J call TRBJ2-3; the D is unclear. In germline, CDR1 is LGHDT, CDR2 YNNKEL (reference sequence). The germline V and J ends were trimmed by 1 base and 8 bases, with 10 bases remaining between them. The CDR3 extends over 13 amino acids. CDR3 DNA: TGTGCCAGCAGCCAAGCGGCGCACGGTACGCAGTATTTT. Its protein product is CASSQAAHGTQYF.

This clonotype was seen repeatedly, ten times or more. The CDR3 region is CASSLGFRGYSPLHF. The CDR3 region has the DNA TGTGCCAGCAGTTTAGGATTCAGGGGTTATTCACCCCTCCACTTT. This sequence joins TRBV12-3 or TRBV12-4 and TRBJ1-6; TRBD1 might be the D (6 bases). This CDR3 is 15 amino acids long. V gave up 1 base and J gave up 8 bases, with 12 bases separating them.

The J gene is TRBJ2-2, the V gene TRBV25-1, with 9 positions matching TRBD1. CDR1 is MGHDK, CDR2 SYGVNS, per germline. With 6 bases clipped from V and 2 bases from J, the junction kept 1 base outside the gene matches. The length of the CDR3 is 14 residues. The CDR3 protein is CASRDRGNTGELFF. The CDR3, as DNA: TGTGCCAGCAGGGACAGGGGAAACACCGGGGAGCTGTTTTTT.

This chain joins TRBV10-3 and TRBJ2-5; D could derive from TRBD1 or TRBD2 (5 bases each). V was cut by 3 bases and J by 4 bases, with 21 bases left in between. This CDR3 region has 17 residues. Germline CDR1 reads ENHRY; CDR2 reads SYGVKD. CDR3 nucleotides: TGTGCCATCAGTGAAGGGACGGTCCCGCTTGGTGGAGAGACCCAGTACTTC. Its translation is CAISEGTVPLGGETQYF.

There are a few counts of this clonotype. This sequence joins TRBV6-1 and TRBJ2-6; 13 bases agree with TRBD2. The J segment lost 1 base and the V segment lost 6 bases, leaving 9 bases of the junction unmatched. This CDR3 is built from 19 residues. The germline CDR1 and CDR2 sequences are MNHNS and SASEGT. This CDR3 reads CASSARTSGSFSGANVLTF. CDR3 in DNA: TGTGCCAGCAGCGCAAGGACTAGCGGGAGTTTTTCTGGGGCCAACGTCCTGACTTTC.

In this sample, this clonotype turned up a few times. V usage is TRBV20-1 and J usage is TRBJ1-2; D perhaps matches TRBD1 (5 bases). V was pared by 5 bases and J by 3 bases, with 22 bases between. The CDR3 has 16 amino acids. Germline V gene lookup returns CDR1 DFQATT and CDR2 SNEGSKA (reference sequence). Here the CDR3 reads CSAHIPRGARDYGYTF. The CDR3 bases are TGCAGTGCTCATATACCAAGAGGGGCGAGGGACTATGGCTACACCTTC.

This clonotype came up a few times. The chain couples TRBV20-1 to TRBJ2-3; D ambiguous. Between the trimmed V and J ends, which lost 5 bases and 0 bases, there was a span of 3 bases. The CDR3 contains 11 residues. CDR1 and CDR2 (germline): DFQATT, SNEGSKA (reference sequence). The CDR3 here is CSALSTDTQYF. The CDR3 coding sequence is TGCAGTGCTCTTAGCACAGATACGCAGTATTTT.

The chain links TRBV2 to TRBJ2-7; possible D gene TRBD1, 5 bases. V lost 7 bases, J lost 6 bases, and 13 bases lay in between. The germline gives CDR1 SNHLY, CDR2 FYNNEI. This CDR3 is built from 12 residues. CDR3 sequence reads: CASMPGLGEQYF. In DNA form, the CDR3 reads TGTGCCAGCATGCCAGGGTTGGGCGAGCAGTACTTC.

This clonotype has a handful of counts. The chain links TRBV28 to TRBJ2-7; D call uncertain. This CDR3 is built from 14 residues. V lost 5 bases and J 5 bases, leaving 16 bases between the germline ends. Germline V CDR1 and CDR2: MDHEN, SYDVKM. The CDR3 nucleotides are TGTGCCAGCAGTCCCCTGCCCAGGATGGACGAGCAGTACTTC. It is translated as CASSPLPRMDEQYF.

The chain combines TRBV7-9 with TRBJ1-5; no definite D call. This CDR3 spans 14 amino acids. V shed 5 bases and J shed 0 bases, with 8 bases lying between them. Germline values: CDR1 SEHNR, CDR2 FQNEAQ (reference sequence). CDR3 in amino acids: CASSKDGSNQPQHF. The CDR3 DNA reads as TGTGCCAGCAGCAAAGACGGTAGCAATCAGCCCCAGCATTTT.

This clonotype was counted only a few times. This rearrangement joins TRBV2 to TRBJ2-1; D unclear. Trimming left V 3 bases short and J 1 base short, with 7 bases between. CDR1 SNHLY and CDR2 FYNNEI come from the germline V gene. This CDR3 is built from 14 residues. The CDR3 loop reads CASSDLRSYNEQFF. In DNA form, the CDR3 reads TGTGCCAGCAGTGACCTGAGGTCCTACAATGAGCAGTTCTTC.

This clonotype showed up just a few times. This chain links TRBV25-1 with TRBJ2-5; D perhaps matches TRBD2 (6 bases). Trimming removed 1 base from V and 5 bases from J, with 11 bases in between. The CDR3 runs to 14 residues. Germline V CDR1 and CDR2: MGHDK, SYGVNS. The CDR3 DNA follows: TGTGCCAGCAGTGAATGGGGGGACGATGAGACCCAGTACTTC. Translating it yields CASSEWGDDETQYF.